This T cell receptor (beta chain) comes out of a study of CD8 T cells in Susac syndrome. RNA amounts of roughly 0.5 to 1 ug underwent reverse transcription with random hexamers. TCR beta CDR3 was amplified by immunoSEQ multiplex PCR. This amplification extended across 54 Vbeta and 13 Jbeta segments. TCRdb redid the calling of the immunoSEQ multiplex PCR reads with MiXCR, one entry per CDR3 protein. The data show about 190,000 distinct CDR3 sequences, 93% seen once. The authors negatively isolated CD8+ and CD4+ T cells and FACS-enriched TEMRA cells. CDR1 is SSHAT and CDR2 is FNYEAQ in the germline V gene (reference sequence). The CDR3 consists of 19 residues. A word on this clonotype: One end of the junction is discordant with germline, which a read error may explain.

Sequenced material: CD4+ T cells from PBMCs. V usage is TRBV7-7 and J usage is TRBJ2-5; TRBD2 agrees at 11 bases. The origin of this receptor is a human donor in good health. CDR3 sequence: CASSPSAILAGDGQETQYF. Written as DNA, the CDR3 is TGTGCTAGCAGCCCCTCAGCGATACTAGCGGGGGATGGCCAAGAGACCCAGTACTTC.